This T cell receptor beta chain came from a study of OX40 agonist ivuxolimab in advanced cancers. For the study at large: Treatment of patients was with ivuxolimab, an agonistic anti-OX40 (CD134) antibody. Checkpoint inhibitors had been given previously to approximately 40% of patients. Overall study findings and caveats: Part of the nonresponder group also had normalized T-cell clonal expansion that was low.

The germline V gene encodes CDR1 LGHNA and CDR2 YNFKEQ. The CDR3 is 16 residues long. V lost 0 bases and J 1 base, leaving 10 bases between the germline ends. Profiling relied on immunoSEQ multiplex PCR, and the TCRdb table lists in-frame clones only, not all of them. The sample carries about 70,000 clones, over 75% recorded once. Details on this clone: The antigen is not known.

This sequence was found in an adult with an advanced solid tumor such as melanoma, head and neck, liver or kidney cancer. The chain has TRBV4-2 and TRBJ1-5; no clear D. Here the sequenced sample was CD4+ or CD8+ T cells sorted from blood, taken in a trial of the OX40 agonist ivuxolimab. Here the CDR3 DNA reads TGTGCCAGCAGCCAAGACGGAACATCGAGCAATCAGCCCCAGCATTTT. Amino acids: CASSQDGTSSNQPQHF.